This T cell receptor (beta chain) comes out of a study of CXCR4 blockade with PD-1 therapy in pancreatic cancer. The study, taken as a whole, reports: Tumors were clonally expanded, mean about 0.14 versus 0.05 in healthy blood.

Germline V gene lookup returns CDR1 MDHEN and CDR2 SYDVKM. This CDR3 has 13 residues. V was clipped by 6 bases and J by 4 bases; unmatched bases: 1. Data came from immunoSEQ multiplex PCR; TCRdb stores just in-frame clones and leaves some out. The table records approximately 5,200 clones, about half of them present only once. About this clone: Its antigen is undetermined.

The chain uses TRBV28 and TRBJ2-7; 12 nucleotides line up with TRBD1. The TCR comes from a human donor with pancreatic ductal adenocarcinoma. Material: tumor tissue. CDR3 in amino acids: CASRGQGAYEQYF. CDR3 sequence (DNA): TGTGCCAGCAGGGGACAGGGGGCTTACGAGCAGTACTTC.